This TCR beta chain derives from a study of T-cell memory formation after mild COVID-19. Study details: TCR clusters mostly belonged to single donors.

Study-wide results and caveats: CD4/CD8 balance characterized clones contracting day 15 to 85, and CD4+ skew characterized later expanders.

TCRdb re-derived calls from the 5' RACE reads in MiXCR, one entry per CDR3 protein. The sample gives approximately 400,000 distinct CDR3 sequences, around 17% of which show up once; 20% to 25% is in the top ten. Germline CDR1 and CDR2: MGHRA and YSYEKL. The CDR3 runs 17 residues. Trimming at V came to 4 bases and at J to 8 bases, leaving 14 bases not matched to a gene. This clonotype has more than one count but fewer than ten. Its specificity is not known. The rearrangement uses TRBV4-1 and TRBJ1-4; 9 positions match TRBD1. This TCR was recovered from a man in his late teens or twenties who had mild COVID-19 (a few samples of this study predate the infection). Cell type and time point are not known. Specimen: PBMCs or a T cell subset sorted from them (not recorded which). CDR3 in DNA: TGCGCCAGCAGCCGAGAACTCGGGGACAGGGTAGGGGAAAAACTGTTTTTT. This codes for CASSRELGDRVGEKLFF.